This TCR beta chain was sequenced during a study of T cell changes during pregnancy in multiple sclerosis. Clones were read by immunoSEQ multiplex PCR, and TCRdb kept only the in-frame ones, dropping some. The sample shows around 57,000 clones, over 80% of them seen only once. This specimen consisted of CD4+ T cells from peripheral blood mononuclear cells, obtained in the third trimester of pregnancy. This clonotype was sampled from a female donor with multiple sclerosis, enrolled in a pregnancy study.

The CDR3, as DNA: TGCAGCGTTGTTTCTCGGGGGATCTCGGTGGGCACTGAAGCTTTCTTT. It yields the protein CSVVSRGISVGTEAFF. The rearrangement joins TRBV29-1 to TRBJ1-1; tentatively, D is TRBD1 (5 bases). This CDR3 comprises 16 residues. Trimming took off 4 bases at V and 4 bases at J, with 22 bases between the two ends. The V gene's germline CDR1 is SQVTM and CDR2 ANQGSEA.